This T cell receptor (beta chain) originates from a study of blood T cell repertoires in COVID-19. Trimming stripped 6 bases from V and 0 bases from J, with 12 bases between. Germline lookup yields CDR1 MDHEN and CDR2 SYDVKM. The CDR3 consists of 15 residues. Profiling relied on immunoSEQ multiplex PCR, and the TCRdb table lists in-frame clones only, not all of them. The sample holds 300,000 to 350,000 clones, approximately 89% seen once. Material for sequencing was PBMCs or T cells enriched from blood (not recorded which). The rearrangement uses TRBV28 and TRBJ2-4, with D perhaps TRBD1 (7 bases). The receptor's source is a man younger than 40 who had recovered from COVID-19. CDR3 bases: TGTGCCAGCAGGGGGGGACAGACAGCCAAAAACATTCAGTACTTC. It specifies CASRGGQTAKNIQYF.